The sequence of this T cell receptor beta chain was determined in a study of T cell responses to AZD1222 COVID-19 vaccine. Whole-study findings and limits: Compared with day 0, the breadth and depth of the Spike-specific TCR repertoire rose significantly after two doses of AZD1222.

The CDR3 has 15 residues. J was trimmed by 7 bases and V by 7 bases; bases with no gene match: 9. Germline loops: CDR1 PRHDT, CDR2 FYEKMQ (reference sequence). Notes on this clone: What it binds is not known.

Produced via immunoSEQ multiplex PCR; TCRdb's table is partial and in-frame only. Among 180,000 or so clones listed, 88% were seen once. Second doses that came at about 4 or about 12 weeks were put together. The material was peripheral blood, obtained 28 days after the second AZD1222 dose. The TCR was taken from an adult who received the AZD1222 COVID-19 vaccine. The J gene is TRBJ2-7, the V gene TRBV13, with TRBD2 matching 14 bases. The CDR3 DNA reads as TGTGCCAGCACCAAGGGACTAGCGGGAGCTAATGAGCAGTACTTC. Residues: CASTKGLAGANEQYF. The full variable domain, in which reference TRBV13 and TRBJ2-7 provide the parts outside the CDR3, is AAGVIQSPRHLIKEKRETATLKCYPIPRHDTVYWYQQGPGQDPQFLISFYEKMQSDKGSIPDRFSAQQFSDYHSELNMSSLELGDSALYFCASTKGLAGANEQYFGPGTRLTVT.